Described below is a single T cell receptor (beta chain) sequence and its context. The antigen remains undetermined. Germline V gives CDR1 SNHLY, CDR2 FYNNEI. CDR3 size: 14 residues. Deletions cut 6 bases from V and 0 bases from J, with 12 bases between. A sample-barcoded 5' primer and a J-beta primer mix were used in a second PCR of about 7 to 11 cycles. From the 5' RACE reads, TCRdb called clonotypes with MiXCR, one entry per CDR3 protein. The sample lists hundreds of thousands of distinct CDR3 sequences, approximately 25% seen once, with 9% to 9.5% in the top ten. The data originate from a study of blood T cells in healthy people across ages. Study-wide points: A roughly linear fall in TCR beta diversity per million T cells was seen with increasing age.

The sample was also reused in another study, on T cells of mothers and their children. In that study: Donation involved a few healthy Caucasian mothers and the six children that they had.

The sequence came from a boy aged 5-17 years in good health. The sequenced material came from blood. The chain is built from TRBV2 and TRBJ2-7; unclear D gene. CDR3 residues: CASRTWQDSYEQYF. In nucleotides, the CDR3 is TGTGCCAGCAGAACTTGGCAGGACTCCTACGAGCAGTACTTC.